This T cell receptor (beta chain) was retrieved from a study of T cell repertoires in cytomegalovirus infection. In the study overall: TCR beta signatures that were public indicated CMV infection and matching HLA type.

TCRdb called the reads again in MiXCR, with one record for every CDR3 protein. The sample contains about 530,000 distinct CDR3 sequences, around 27% of which appear only once. The CDR3 is 16 amino acids. V trimming: 0 bases; J trimming: 7 bases; junction bases outside the gene matches: 9. The germline CDR1 and CDR2 sequences are MGHRA and YSYEKL. The TCR sequence derives from a human donor in good health (CMV status not recorded). Some clones in this sample may be carry-over from other donors' samples. The chain has TRBV4-1 and TRBJ2-3; TRBD1 matches at 8 bases. Sequencing was done on a sample of PBMCs. For the CDR3, the DNA is TGCGCCAGCAGCCAAGATCCCCAGGGGGCGGTTAATACGCAGTATTTT. This translates into CASSQDPQGAVNTQYF.